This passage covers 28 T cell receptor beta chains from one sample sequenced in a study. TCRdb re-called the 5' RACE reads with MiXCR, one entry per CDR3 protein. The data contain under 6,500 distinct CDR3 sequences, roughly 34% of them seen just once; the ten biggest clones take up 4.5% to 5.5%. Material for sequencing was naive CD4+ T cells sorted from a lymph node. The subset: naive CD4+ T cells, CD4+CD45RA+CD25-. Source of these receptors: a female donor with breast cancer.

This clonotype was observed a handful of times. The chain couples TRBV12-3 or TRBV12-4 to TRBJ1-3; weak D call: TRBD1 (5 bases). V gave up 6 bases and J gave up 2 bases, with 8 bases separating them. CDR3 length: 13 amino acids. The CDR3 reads CASRTAAGNTIYF. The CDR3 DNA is TGTGCCAGCAGGACAGCCGCTGGAAACACCATATATTTT.

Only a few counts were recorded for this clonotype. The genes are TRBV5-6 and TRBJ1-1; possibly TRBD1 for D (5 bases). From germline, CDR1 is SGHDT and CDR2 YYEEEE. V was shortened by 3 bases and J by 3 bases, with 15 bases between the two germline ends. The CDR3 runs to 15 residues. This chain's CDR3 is CASSSLLGGDTEAFF. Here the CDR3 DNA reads TGTGCCAGCAGCTCCCTTCTAGGAGGGGACACTGAAGCTTTCTTT. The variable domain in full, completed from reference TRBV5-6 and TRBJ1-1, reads DAGVTQSPTHLIKTRGQQVTLRCSPKSGHDTVSWYQQALGQGPQFIFQYYEEEERQRGNFPDRFSGHQFPNYSSELNVNALLLGDSALYLCASSSLLGGDTEAFFGQGTRLTVV.

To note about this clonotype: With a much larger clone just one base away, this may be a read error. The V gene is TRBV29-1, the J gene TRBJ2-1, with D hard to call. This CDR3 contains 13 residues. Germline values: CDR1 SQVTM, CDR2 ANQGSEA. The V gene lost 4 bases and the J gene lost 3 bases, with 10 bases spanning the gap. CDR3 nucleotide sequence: TGCAGCGTTGCGCGTACCGACTACAATGAGCAGTTCTTC. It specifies CSVARTDYNEQFF.

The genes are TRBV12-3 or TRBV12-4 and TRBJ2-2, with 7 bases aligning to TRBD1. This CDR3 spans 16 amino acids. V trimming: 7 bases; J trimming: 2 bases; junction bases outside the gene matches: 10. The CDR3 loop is CASTSLGTANTGELFF. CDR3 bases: TGTGCCAGCACGTCCCTCGGGACAGCTAACACCGGGGAGCTGTTTTTT.

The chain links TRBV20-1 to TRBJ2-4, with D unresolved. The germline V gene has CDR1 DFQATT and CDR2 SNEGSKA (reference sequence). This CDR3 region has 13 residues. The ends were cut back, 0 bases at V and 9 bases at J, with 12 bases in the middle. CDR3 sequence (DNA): TGCAGTGCTAGAGACCCCAGGAGCCTCATTCAGTACTTC. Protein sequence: CSARDPRSLIQYF.

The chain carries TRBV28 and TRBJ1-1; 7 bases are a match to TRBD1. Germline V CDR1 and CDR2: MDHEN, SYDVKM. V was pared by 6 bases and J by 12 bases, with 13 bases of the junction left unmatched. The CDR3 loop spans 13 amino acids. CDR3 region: CASSLITGDKTFF. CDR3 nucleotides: TGTGCCAGCAGCCTCATCACAGGGGATAAGACTTTCTTT.

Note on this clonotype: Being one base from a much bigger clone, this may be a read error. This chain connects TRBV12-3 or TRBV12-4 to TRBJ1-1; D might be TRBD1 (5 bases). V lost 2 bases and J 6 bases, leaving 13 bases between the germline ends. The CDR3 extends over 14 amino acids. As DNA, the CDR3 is TGTGCCAGCAGTTTATCAGGGTTGGGCGCTGAAGCTTTCTTT. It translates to CASSLSGLGAEAFF.

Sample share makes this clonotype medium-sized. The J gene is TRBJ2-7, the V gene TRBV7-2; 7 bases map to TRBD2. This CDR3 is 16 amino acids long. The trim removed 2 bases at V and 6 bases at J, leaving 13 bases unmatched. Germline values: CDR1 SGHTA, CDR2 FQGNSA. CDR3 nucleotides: TGTGCCAGCAGCTTATCGGGTAGGGGCGGGAGCCGCGAGCAGTACTTC. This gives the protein CASSLSGRGGSREQYF.

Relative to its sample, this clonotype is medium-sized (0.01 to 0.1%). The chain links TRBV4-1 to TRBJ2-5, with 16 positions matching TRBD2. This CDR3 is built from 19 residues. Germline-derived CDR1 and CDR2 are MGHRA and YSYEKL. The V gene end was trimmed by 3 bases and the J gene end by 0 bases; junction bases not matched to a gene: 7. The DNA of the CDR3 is TGCGCCAGCAGCCACCCGGGACTAGCGGGGGGGCCGAACCAAGAGACCCAGTACTTC. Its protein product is CASSHPGLAGGPNQETQYF.

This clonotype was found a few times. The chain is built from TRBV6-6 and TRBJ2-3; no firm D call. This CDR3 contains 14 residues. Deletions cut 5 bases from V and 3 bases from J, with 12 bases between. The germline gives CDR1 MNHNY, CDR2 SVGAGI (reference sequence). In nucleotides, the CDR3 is TGTGCCAGCAGTCAAGACTTGGTGACAGATACGCAGTATTTT. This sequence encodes CASSQDLVTDTQYF.

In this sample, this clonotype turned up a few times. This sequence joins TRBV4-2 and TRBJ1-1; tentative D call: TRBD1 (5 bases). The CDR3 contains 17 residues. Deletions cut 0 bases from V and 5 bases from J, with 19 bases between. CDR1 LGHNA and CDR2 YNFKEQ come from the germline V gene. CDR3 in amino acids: CASSQELPTAGGTEAFF. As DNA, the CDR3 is TGTGCCAGCAGCCAAGAACTTCCGACCGCCGGGGGGACTGAAGCTTTCTTT.

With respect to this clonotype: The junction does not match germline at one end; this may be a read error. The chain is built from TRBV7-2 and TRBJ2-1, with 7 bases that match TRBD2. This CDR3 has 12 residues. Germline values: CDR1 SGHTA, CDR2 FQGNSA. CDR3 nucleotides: TGTGCCAGCAGCTTAGACGGGGAGGGTTGGATCTTC. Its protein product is CASSLDGEGWIF. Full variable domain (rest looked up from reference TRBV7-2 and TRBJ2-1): GAGVSQSPSNKVTEKGKDVELRCDPISGHTALYWYRQSLGQGLEFLIYFQGNSAPDKSGLPSDRFSAERTGGSVSTLTIQRTQQEDSAVYLCASSLDGEGWIFGPGTRLTVL.

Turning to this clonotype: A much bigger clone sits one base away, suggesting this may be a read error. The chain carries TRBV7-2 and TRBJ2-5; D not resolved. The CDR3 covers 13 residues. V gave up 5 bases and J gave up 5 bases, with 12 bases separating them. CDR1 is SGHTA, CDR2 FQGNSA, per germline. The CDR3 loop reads CASSRRAEETQYF. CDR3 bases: TGTGCCAGCAGCAGAAGAGCAGAGGAGACCCAGTACTTC.

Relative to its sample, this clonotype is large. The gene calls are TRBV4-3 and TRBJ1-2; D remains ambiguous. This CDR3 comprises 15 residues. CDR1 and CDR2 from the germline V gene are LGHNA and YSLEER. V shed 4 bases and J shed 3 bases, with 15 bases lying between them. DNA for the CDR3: TGCGCCAGCAGCCCTGACACAGACGGGCACTATGGCTACACCTTC. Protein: CASSPDTDGHYGYTF.

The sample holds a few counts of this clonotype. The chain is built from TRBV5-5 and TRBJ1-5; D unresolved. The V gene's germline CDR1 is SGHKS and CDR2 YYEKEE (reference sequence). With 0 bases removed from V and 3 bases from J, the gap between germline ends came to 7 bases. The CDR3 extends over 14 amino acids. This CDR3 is CASSLGANNQPQHF. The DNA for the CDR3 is TGTGCCAGCAGCTTGGGGGCTAACAATCAGCCCCAGCATTTT.

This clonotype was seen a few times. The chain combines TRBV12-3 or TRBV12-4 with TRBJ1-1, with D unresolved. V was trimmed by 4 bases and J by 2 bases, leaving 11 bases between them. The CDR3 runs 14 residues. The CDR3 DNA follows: TGTGCCAGCAGTTCCACGACGGGAAACACTGAAGCTTTCTTT. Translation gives CASSSTTGNTEAFF.

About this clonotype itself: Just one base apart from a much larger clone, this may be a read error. The CDR3 nucleotides are TGCGCCAGCAGCTTGGACGGACCCCGAGGGACTGAAGCTTTCTTT. Its protein product is CASSLDGPRGTEAFF. V usage is TRBV5-1 and J usage is TRBJ1-1, with D unclear. Germline lookup yields CDR1 SGHRS and CDR2 YFSETQ. The CDR3 contains 15 residues. Trimming pared 0 bases from V and 5 bases from J, leaving 14 bases between.

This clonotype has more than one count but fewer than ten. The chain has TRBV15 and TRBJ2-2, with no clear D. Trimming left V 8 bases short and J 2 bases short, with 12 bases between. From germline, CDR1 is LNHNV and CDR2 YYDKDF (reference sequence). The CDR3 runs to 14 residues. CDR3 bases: TGTGCCACCGGGATACGATTAAACACCGGGGAGCTGTTTTTT. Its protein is CATGIRLNTGELFF.

The CDR3 DNA reads TGTGCCACCAGCGAACGAGGCAACTATGGCTACACCTTC. Translation: CATSERGNYGYTF. V gene TRBV15 combines with J gene TRBJ1-2, with D unresolved. Germline V gives CDR1 LNHNV, CDR2 YYDKDF (reference sequence). This CDR3 is 13 amino acids long. The V gene lost 5 bases and the J gene lost 2 bases, with 9 bases spanning the gap.

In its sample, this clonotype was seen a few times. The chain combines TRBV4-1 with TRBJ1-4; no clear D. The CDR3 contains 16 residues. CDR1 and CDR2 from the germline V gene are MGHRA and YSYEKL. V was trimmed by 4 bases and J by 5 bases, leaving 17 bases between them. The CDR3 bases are TGCGCCAGCAGCCCACCGAAGAAGGTCTGGAATGAAAAACTGTTTTTT. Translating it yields CASSPPKKVWNEKLFF.

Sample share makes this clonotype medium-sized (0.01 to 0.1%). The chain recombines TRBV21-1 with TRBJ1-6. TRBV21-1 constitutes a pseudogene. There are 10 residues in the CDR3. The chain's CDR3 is CASRRRKPGF. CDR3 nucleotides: TGTGCCAGCAGAAGGCGGAAGCCTGGTTTT.

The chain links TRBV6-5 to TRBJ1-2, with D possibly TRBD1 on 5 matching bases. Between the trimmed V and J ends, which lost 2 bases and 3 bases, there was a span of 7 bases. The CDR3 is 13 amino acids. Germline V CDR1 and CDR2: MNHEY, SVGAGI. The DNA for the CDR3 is TGTGCCAGCAGTTACGGAGGGGACTATGGCTACACCTTC. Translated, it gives CASSYGGDYGYTF.

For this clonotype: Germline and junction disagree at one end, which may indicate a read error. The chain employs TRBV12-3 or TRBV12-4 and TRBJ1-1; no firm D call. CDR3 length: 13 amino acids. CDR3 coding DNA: TGTGCCAGCTGTTTTCGCGAGAACACTGAAGCTTTCTTT. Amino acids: CASCFRENTEAFF.

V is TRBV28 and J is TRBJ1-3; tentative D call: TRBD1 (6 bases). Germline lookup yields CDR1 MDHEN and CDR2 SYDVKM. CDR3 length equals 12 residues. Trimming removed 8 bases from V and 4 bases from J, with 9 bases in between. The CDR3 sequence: CASRDKGNTIYF. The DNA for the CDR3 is TGTGCCAGCCGGGACAAGGGAAACACCATATATTTT. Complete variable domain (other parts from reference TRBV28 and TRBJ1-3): DVKVTQSSRYLVKRTGEKVFLECVQDMDHENMFWYRQDPGLGLRLIYFSYDVKMKEKGDIPEGYSVSREKKERFSLILESASTNQTSMYLCASRDKGNTIYFGEGSWLTVV.

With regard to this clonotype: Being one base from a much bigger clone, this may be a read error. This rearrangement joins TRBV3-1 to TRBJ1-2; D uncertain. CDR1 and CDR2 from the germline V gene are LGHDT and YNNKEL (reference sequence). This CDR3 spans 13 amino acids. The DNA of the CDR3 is TGTGCCAGCAGCCAAGATTATGACTATAGCTACACCTTC. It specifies CASSQDYDYSYTF.

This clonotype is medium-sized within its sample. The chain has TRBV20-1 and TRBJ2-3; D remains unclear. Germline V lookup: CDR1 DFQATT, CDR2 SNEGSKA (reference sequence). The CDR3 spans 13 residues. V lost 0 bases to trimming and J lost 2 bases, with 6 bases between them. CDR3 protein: CSARDDSTDTQYF. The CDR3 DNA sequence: TGCAGTGCTAGAGACGACTCCACAGATACGCAGTATTTT.

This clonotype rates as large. In nucleotides, the CDR3 is TGTGCCAGCAGAAACGGCAATCAGCCCCAGCATTTT. Protein: CASRNGNQPQHF. The chain joins TRBV7-2 to TRBJ1-5; no clear D gene. CDR1 SGHTA and CDR2 FQGNSA come from the germline V gene. This CDR3 has 12 residues. V lost 6 bases and J 2 bases, leaving 5 bases between the germline ends.

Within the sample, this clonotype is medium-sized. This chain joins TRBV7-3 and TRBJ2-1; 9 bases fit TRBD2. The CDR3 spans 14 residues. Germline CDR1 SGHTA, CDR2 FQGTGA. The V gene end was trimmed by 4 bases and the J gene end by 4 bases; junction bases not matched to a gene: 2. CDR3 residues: CASSSSGAYNEQFF. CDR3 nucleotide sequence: TGTGCCAGCAGCTCTAGCGGGGCTTACAATGAGCAGTTCTTC.